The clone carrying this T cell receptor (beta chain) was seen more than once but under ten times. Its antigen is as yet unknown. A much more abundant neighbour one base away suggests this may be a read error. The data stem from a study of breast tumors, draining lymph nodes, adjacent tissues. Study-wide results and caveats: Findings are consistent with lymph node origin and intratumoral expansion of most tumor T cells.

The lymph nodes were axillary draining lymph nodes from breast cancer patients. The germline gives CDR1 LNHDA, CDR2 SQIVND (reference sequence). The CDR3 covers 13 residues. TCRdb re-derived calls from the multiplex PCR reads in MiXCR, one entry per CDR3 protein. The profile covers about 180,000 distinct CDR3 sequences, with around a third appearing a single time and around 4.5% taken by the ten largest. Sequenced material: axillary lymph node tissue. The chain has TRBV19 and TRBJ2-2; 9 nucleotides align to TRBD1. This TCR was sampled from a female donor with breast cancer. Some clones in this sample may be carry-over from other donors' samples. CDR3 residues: CGSTRTGAGELFF. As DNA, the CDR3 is TGTGGCAGTACCAGGACAGGGGCCGGGGAGCTGTTTTTT.